The 21 T cell receptor beta chains in this list originate from one sample, sequenced in a study of T cells in lung cancer brain metastases. Here immunoSEQ multiplex PCR was the method, and the copy in TCRdb shows in-frame clones only, minus some. This sample yields almost 5,500 clones, of which 70% to 90% are seen a single time; about 4% belongs to the top ten. The sample taken for sequencing was tumor tissue from the primary lung tumor. The receptor set was obtained from a man in his sixties or seventies with non-small cell lung cancer.

The rearrangement uses TRBV19 and TRBJ2-5; TRBD1 is a possible D gene (7 bases). Trimming removed 3 bases from V and 2 bases from J, with 10 bases in between. The CDR3 length is 14 residues. Germline V gene sequence: CDR1 LNHDA, CDR2 SQIVND (reference sequence). CDR3 region: CASSMGGQQETQYF. The CDR3, as DNA: TGTGCCAGTAGTATGGGGGGACAGCAAGAGACCCAGTACTTC.

V usage is TRBV5-1 and J usage is TRBJ2-2; 14 bases agree with TRBD2. CDR3 length: 19 amino acids. CDR1 is SGHRS, CDR2 YFSETQ, per germline. The ends lost 4 bases at V and 6 bases at J; junction bases unmatched: 14. CDR3 coding DNA: TGCGCCAGCAGCCAAAATCCTGGACTAGCGGGGGGCCGGGCCGGGGAGCTGTTTTTT. Translating it yields CASSQNPGLAGGRAGELFF. The full variable domain, completed using reference TRBV5-1 and TRBJ2-2, is KAGVTQTPRYLIKTRGQQVTLSCSPISGHRSVSWYQQTPGQGLQFLFEYFSETQRNKGNFPGRFSGRQFSNSRSEMNVSTLELGDSALYLCASSQNPGLAGGRAGELFFGEGSRLTVL.

The rearrangement links TRBV27 to TRBJ1-3, with D perhaps matching TRBD1 (6 bases). Trimming took 3 bases from V and 0 from J, leaving 15 bases between them. CDR3 length: 17 residues. Germline values: CDR1 MNHEY, CDR2 SMNVEV (reference sequence). The CDR3, as DNA: TGTGCCAGCAGTTTTACAGGGCTAGGATTCTCTGGAAACACCATATATTTT. It codes for CASSFTGLGFSGNTIYF.

This clone has just one count. The rearrangement links TRBV5-1 to TRBJ2-2, with D uncertain. This CDR3 contains 19 residues. Trimming took 3 bases from V and 0 from J, leaving 21 bases between them. Germline CDR1 SGHRS, CDR2 YFSETQ. In nucleotides, the CDR3 is TGCGCCAGCAGCTCAGCTCCCGGATCATGGACGGCGAACACCGGGGAGCTGTTTTTT. Protein: CASSSAPGSWTANTGELFF.

The chain recombines TRBV19 with TRBJ2-3; D perhaps matches TRBD2 (5 bases). The CDR3 extends over 14 amino acids. The V and J ends lost 5 bases and 6 bases respectively, with 15 bases between them. Germline lookup yields CDR1 LNHDA and CDR2 SQIVND (reference sequence). The CDR3 nucleotides read TGTGCCAGTAGTCTCTCGGGGATTACGGATACGCAGTATTTT. This translates into CASSLSGITDTQYF.

The rearrangement links TRBV30 to TRBJ2-2; D is perhaps TRBD1 (6 bases). This CDR3 contains 15 residues. Germline V gene data show CDR1 as GTSNPN and CDR2 as SVGIG (reference sequence). V lost 3 bases and J lost 0, with 11 bases in between. The CDR3, as DNA: TGTGCCTGGAGCCCAGGGGCAGCGAACACCGGGGAGCTGTTTTTT. It translates to CAWSPGAANTGELFF.

The rearrangement uses TRBV6-1 and TRBJ1-1; D perhaps matches TRBD1 (5 bases). The CDR3 is made up of 14 amino acids. Germline V gene lookup returns CDR1 MNHNS and CDR2 SASEGT. The V and J ends lost 0 bases and 6 bases respectively, with 11 bases between them. CDR3 DNA: TGTGCCAGCAGTGAAGCGCGAGTAGGGGCTGAAGCTTTCTTT. It translates to CASSEARVGAEAFF.

A remark on this clone: One end of the junction is discordant with germline, which a read error may explain. The CDR3 is CASSKETGTGYNEQFF. DNA of the CDR3: TGCGCCAGCAGCAAAGAGACCGGGACAGGTTACAATGAGCAGTTCTTC. The V gene is TRBV4-3, the J gene TRBJ2-1; 8 bases fit TRBD1. Germline CDR1 is LGHNA and CDR2 is YSLEER. CDR3 length equals 16 residues.

The chain joins TRBV7-9 to TRBJ2-2; D remains ambiguous. The CDR3 runs 16 residues. Looked up from germline, CDR1 is SEHNR and CDR2 is FQNEAQ (reference sequence). V was trimmed by 4 bases and J by 4 bases, leaving 16 bases between them. The CDR3 DNA reads TGTGCCAGCAGCTCATCCACTCTACAAAGCACCGGGGAGCTGTTTTTT. Residues: CASSSSTLQSTGELFF.

This chain connects TRBV6-5 to TRBJ1-1; 7 nucleotides match TRBD1. Germline trimming cut 5 bases from V and 0 bases from J; bases unmatched to any gene: 6. CDR1 is MNHEY and CDR2 is SVGAGI in the germline V gene. The CDR3 totals 15 residues. The CDR3: CASSKTDRLNTEAFF. As DNA, the CDR3 is TGTGCCAGCAGTAAAACGGACAGGCTGAACACTGAAGCTTTCTTT.

The rearrangement uses TRBV6-5 and TRBJ2-2, with D tentatively TRBD1 (6 bases). This CDR3 is 15 amino acids long. V shed 0 bases and J shed 4 bases, with 9 bases lying between them. Germline values: CDR1 MNHEY, CDR2 SVGAGI. This chain's CDR3 is CASSYSQGSTGELFF. CDR3 nucleotide sequence: TGTGCCAGCAGTTACTCACAGGGATCCACCGGGGAGCTGTTTTTT.

The V call is TRBV6-5, the J call TRBJ2-7, with TRBD1 identical over 9 bases. CDR1 and CDR2 from the germline V gene are MNHEY and SVGAGI. After removal of 6 bases from V and 5 bases from J, the junction contained 11 bases not matched to a gene. The CDR3 runs 15 residues. CDR3 DNA sequence: TGTGCCAGCAGCCGGGAAGGGACAGGGCCCCACGAGCAGTACTTC. This translates into CASSREGTGPHEQYF.

This clone was counted once. The chain uses TRBV14 and TRBJ2-1, with TRBD2 identical over 14 bases. Looked up from germline, CDR1 is SGHDN and CDR2 is FVKESK. Trimming at V came to 8 bases and at J to 1 base, leaving 4 bases not matched to a gene. The CDR3 extends over 16 amino acids. CDR3 protein: CASGRTSGRSYNEQFF. In nucleotides, the CDR3 is TGTGCCAGCGGAAGGACTAGCGGGAGGTCCTACAATGAGCAGTTCTTC. The whole variable domain, remainder taken from reference TRBV14 and TRBJ2-1, is EAGVTQFPSHSVIEKGQTVTLRCDPISGHDNLYWYRRVMGKEIKFLLHFVKESKQDESGMPNNRFLAERTGGTYSTLKVQPAELEDSGVYFCASGRTSGRSYNEQFFGPGTRLTVL.

This sequence joins TRBV27 and TRBJ1-6, with a weak D call TRBD1 (6 bases). V was pared by 6 bases and J by 4 bases, with 19 bases between. Germline V CDR1 and CDR2: MNHEY, SMNVEV (reference sequence). The CDR3 extends over 17 amino acids. For the CDR3, the DNA is TGTGCCAGCAGCCGTCGGACAGTAGCTACGTATAATTCACCCCTCCACTTT. This sequence encodes CASSRRTVATYNSPLHF.

The genes are TRBV6-6 and TRBJ1-4; D possibly corresponds to TRBD1 (5 bases). Germline V gene sequence: CDR1 MNHNY, CDR2 SVGAGI (reference sequence). Trimming cost V 6 bases and J 3 bases, with 11 bases left between them. This CDR3 region has 14 residues. The CDR3 nucleotides are TGTGCCAGCAGATCCCGGGACCCTAATGAAAAACTGTTTTTT. Amino acid sequence: CASRSRDPNEKLFF.

The chain couples TRBV5-4 to TRBJ1-2; 8 bases are shared with TRBD1. Germline V gives CDR1 SGHNT, CDR2 YYREEE (reference sequence). This CDR3 is 13 amino acids long. J was trimmed by 3 bases and V by 8 bases; bases with no gene match: 6. The CDR3 spells CASSTGQDYGYTF. CDR3 nucleotides: TGTGCCAGTAGCACGGGACAGGACTATGGCTACACCTTC.

V and J are TRBV7-8 and TRBJ1-3, with a possible D match to TRBD1 (6 bases). The germline CDR1 and CDR2 sequences are SGHVS and FQNEAQ. This CDR3 is built from 15 residues. Trimming shortened V by 5 bases and J by 1 base, and 12 bases separated the two germline ends. The chain's CDR3 is CASSPGAYSGNTIYF. CDR3 bases: TGTGCCAGCAGCCCAGGGGCTTATTCTGGAAACACCATATATTTT. Using reference TRBV7-8 and TRBJ1-3 for the parts outside the CDR3, the full variable domain is GAGVSQSPRYKVAKRGQDVALRCDPISGHVSLFWYQQALGQGPEFLTYFQNEAQLDKSGLPSDRFFAERPEGSVSTLKIQRTQQEDSAVYLCASSPGAYSGNTIYFGEGSWLTVV.

The chain uses TRBV9 and TRBJ2-3; D is unclear. The CDR3 is 14 amino acids. The germline V and J ends were trimmed by 0 bases and 2 bases, with 7 bases remaining between them. The V gene's germline CDR1 is SGDLS and CDR2 YYNGEE. In nucleotides, the CDR3 is TGTGCCAGCAGCGTAGACGTGACCACAGATACGCAGTATTTT. This gives the protein CASSVDVTTDTQYF.

This clone was picked up one time. The chain joins TRBV5-1 to TRBJ2-3; TRBD2 matches at 11 bases. Per germline, CDR1 SGHRS and CDR2 YFSETQ. V shed 3 bases, J shed 11 bases, and the junction held 11 bases outside the gene matches. The CDR3 extends over 15 amino acids. In DNA form, the CDR3 reads TGCGCCAGCAGCTCACTAGCGGGAGCCGTCCGGATGCAGTATTTT. It yields the protein CASSSLAGAVRMQYF.

The sample holds one count of this clone. V is TRBV19 and J is TRBJ1-3; D is undetermined. The CDR3 is made up of 14 amino acids. Germline V CDR1 and CDR2: LNHDA, SQIVND (reference sequence). Between the trimmed V and J ends, which lost 1 base and 0 bases, there was a span of 4 bases. The CDR3 DNA follows: TGTGCCAGTAGTATAGGACACTCTGGAAACACCATATATTTT. Amino acids: CASSIGHSGNTIYF.

The genes are TRBV2 and TRBJ1-1; 7 bases fit TRBD1. After removal of 5 bases from V and 2 bases from J, the junction contained 8 bases not matched to a gene. The CDR3 totals 15 residues. Per the germline V gene, CDR1 is SNHLY and CDR2 is FYNNEI. The CDR3 reads CASSKRQGLNTEAFF. The CDR3 DNA is TGTGCCAGCAGTAAACGACAGGGATTAAACACTGAAGCTTTCTTT.